Each of the 23 T cell receptor beta chains below was sequenced from the same sample in a study of blood T cell repertoires in COVID-19 (dated by TCRdb to about 2020). Libraries were prepared through the immunoSEQ multiplex PCR assay. TCRdb's version of the immuneACCESS table is confined to in-frame rearrangements and falls short of the full clone set. An unresolved V gene accounts for under half of the shortfall where checked; the remainder is of unknown origin. The sample table records 50,000 to 75,000 clones; 93% of these occur just once. The ten largest clones represent about 2.6% of the sample. The specimen was peripheral blood. Source of these receptors: a man in his sixties or seventies with active COVID-19.

V usage is TRBV10-3 and J usage is TRBJ2-2, with 11 bases fitting TRBD1. Germline CDR1 is ENHRY and CDR2 is SYGVKD. Trimming removed 6 bases from V and 4 bases from J; junction bases left unmatched: 7. The CDR3 is 16 residues long. DNA for the CDR3: TGTGCCATCAGCCAGGGACAGGGGGGGATCACCGGGGAGCTGTTTTTT. Translated: CAISQGQGGITGELFF.

V is TRBV6-2 or TRBV6-3 and J is TRBJ1-6; TRBD1 matches 10 bases. The CDR3 is made up of 16 amino acids. After removal of 6 bases from V and 6 bases from J, the junction contained 8 bases not matched to a gene. Germline lookup yields CDR1 MNHEY and CDR2 SVGEGT. In DNA, the CDR3 is TGTGCCAGCAGCCCCGGGACAGGGGTTGGTAATTCACCCCTCCACTTT. Protein: CASSPGTGVGNSPLHF.

This chain uses TRBV5-4 with TRBJ1-1; D not certain. The V gene lost 0 bases and the J gene lost 2 bases, with 5 bases spanning the gap. The CDR3 contains 13 residues. Germline V gene lookup returns CDR1 SGHNT and CDR2 YYREEE (reference sequence). The CDR3 here is CASSLGLNTEAFF. Written as DNA, the CDR3 is TGTGCCAGCAGCTTGGGCCTAAACACTGAAGCTTTCTTT.

The chain is built from TRBV18 and TRBJ1-1; tentatively, D is TRBD1 (6 bases). The CDR3 length is 15 residues. Germline V lookup: CDR1 KGHSH, CDR2 LQKENI. The V end lost 5 bases, the J end lost 1 base, and 14 bases lay between the germline ends. CDR3 DNA: TGTGCCAGCTCATTGCGGACAGACACGAACACTGAAGCTTTCTTT. Amino acids: CASSLRTDTNTEAFF.

This rearrangement joins TRBV12-3 or TRBV12-4 to TRBJ1-1; D not resolved. V gave up 3 bases and J gave up 5 bases, with 10 bases separating them. CDR3 length: 13 residues. The CDR3 is CASSFFQWTEAFF. The CDR3 DNA reads as TGTGCCAGCAGTTTTTTCCAGTGGACTGAAGCTTTCTTT.

The V and J genes are TRBV11-2 and TRBJ1-2; D remains unclear. This CDR3 has 16 amino acids. Per germline, CDR1 SGHAT and CDR2 FQNNGV. The ends were cut back, 5 bases at V and 5 bases at J, with 21 bases in the middle. This chain's CDR3 is CASSPTRMARTYGYTF. CDR3 nucleotide sequence: TGTGCCAGCAGCCCCACTAGGATGGCGAGGACTTATGGCTACACCTTC. The full variable domain, in which reference TRBV11-2 and TRBJ1-2 provide the parts outside the CDR3, is EAGVAQSPRYKIIEKRQSVAFWCNPISGHATLYWYQQILGQGPKLLIQFQNNGVVDDSQLPKDRFSAERLKGVDSTLKIQPAKLEDSAVYLCASSPTRMARTYGYTFGSGTRLTVV.

This clone has only one observation. The chain joins TRBV5-1 to TRBJ2-2; 7 bases fit TRBD1. V was clipped by 2 bases and J by 3 bases; unmatched bases: 4. The CDR3 is made up of 15 amino acids. Germline values: CDR1 SGHRS, CDR2 YFSETQ. CDR3 loop: CASSFEGAHTGELFF. The CDR3 DNA follows: TGCGCCAGCAGCTTTGAGGGGGCCCACACCGGGGAGCTGTTTTTT.

The chain uses TRBV10-3 and TRBJ1-3; 9 positions agree with TRBD1. The length of the CDR3 is 20 residues. Germline CDR1 is ENHRY and CDR2 is SYGVKD. J gave up 0 bases and V 4 bases, and 16 bases lay outside the gene matches. CDR3 residues: CAISAQGTGGFLSSGNTIYF. The CDR3 bases are TGTGCCATCAGTGCCCAGGGTACAGGGGGCTTTTTGAGCTCTGGAAACACCATATATTTT.

V is TRBV9 and J is TRBJ2-3, with 8 nucleotides matching TRBD2. CDR1 is SGDLS, CDR2 YYNGEE, per germline. This CDR3 has 15 residues. V trimming: 2 bases; J trimming: 8 bases; junction bases outside the gene matches: 10. The CDR3, as DNA: TGTGCCAGCAGCGTGGGACTAGTAGGGGCTATTACGCAGTATTTT. As protein: CASSVGLVGAITQYF.

The chain joins TRBV7-2 to TRBJ2-2; TRBD1 might be the D (5 bases). Between the trimmed V and J ends, which lost 4 bases and 1 base, there was a span of 10 bases. Per germline, CDR1 SGHTA and CDR2 FQGNSA. This CDR3 comprises 15 residues. CDR3 loop: CASSWGLLNTGELFF. The DNA for the CDR3 is TGTGCCAGCAGCTGGGGCCTACTGAACACCGGGGAGCTGTTTTTT.

The rearrangement links TRBV7-9 to TRBJ1-2, with D perhaps matching TRBD1 (5 bases). V lost 3 bases, J lost 8 bases, and 16 bases lay in between. CDR1 SEHNR and CDR2 FQNEAQ come from the germline V gene (reference sequence). The CDR3 totals 14 residues. The CDR3, as DNA: TGTGCCAGCAGCTTTGAACGGGACTGGGAAGGCTACACCTTC. Its translation is CASSFERDWEGYTF.

The chain is built from TRBV7-8 and TRBJ2-7; 12 bases line up with TRBD1. Germline V gives CDR1 SGHVS, CDR2 FQNEAQ. Trimming took 5 bases from V and 5 from J; bases not matched to a gene: 4. There are 14 residues in the CDR3. The CDR3 DNA follows: TGTGCCAGCAGCCACGGGACAGGGGGCAACGAGCAGTACGTC. This translates into CASSHGTGGNEQYV.

The chain has TRBV5-6 and TRBJ1-2, with 10 bases identical to TRBD1. Germline CDR1 reads SGHDT; CDR2 reads YYEEEE. There are 15 residues in the CDR3. V dropped 4 bases and J dropped 4; count of bases not matched to a gene: 7. CDR3 sequence reads: CASSPGTGAFYGYTF. The DNA of the CDR3 is TGTGCCAGCAGCCCCGGGACAGGGGCGTTCTATGGCTACACCTTC.

This clone was recorded once. The chain links TRBV29-1 to TRBJ2-1; tentative D call: TRBD1 (6 bases). The length of the CDR3 is 13 residues. Germline V gene lookup returns CDR1 SQVTM and CDR2 ANQGSEA. The CDR3 DNA reads as TGCATCCTAGGGGGTAAGGGTGACAATGAGCAGTTCTTC. Its translation: CILGGKGDNEQFF.

The chain has TRBV7-3 and TRBJ2-3; 8 bases are a match to TRBD1. The CDR3 length is 14 residues. The J segment lost 7 bases and the V segment lost 5 bases, leaving 8 bases of the junction unmatched. CDR1 is SGHTA and CDR2 is FQGTGA in the germline V gene. The CDR3 DNA follows: TGTGCCAGCAGCCAAGGGACAGGTGGAAATACGCAGTATTTT. Translation: CASSQGTGGNTQYF.

The rearrangement joins TRBV7-2 to TRBJ1-5; D perhaps matches TRBD1 (6 bases). The CDR3 consists of 13 residues. Trimming pared 4 bases from V and 7 bases from J, leaving 11 bases between. Germline V gene sequence: CDR1 SGHTA, CDR2 FQGNSA. The CDR3 is CASSSTDRQPQHF. Written as DNA, the CDR3 is TGTGCCAGCAGCTCGACCGACAGGCAGCCCCAGCATTTT.

The chain employs TRBV18 and TRBJ2-7, with D possibly matching TRBD2 (6 bases). Germline assignment: CDR1 KGHSH and CDR2 LQKENI. Trimming cost V 3 bases and J 2 bases, with 11 bases left between them. CDR3 size: 14 residues. CDR3 region: CASSPGGPPYEQYF. In DNA form, the CDR3 reads TGTGCCAGCTCACCCGGGGGACCACCCTACGAGCAGTACTTC.

The V gene is TRBV23-1, the J gene TRBJ2-7, with 13 nucleotides matching TRBD2. TRBV23-1 is assigned to the ORF class and has an uncertain function. Unmatched junction bases numbered 5, after V lost 4 bases and J lost 2 bases. The CDR3 sequence is 16 residues long. In DNA form, the CDR3 reads TGCGCCAGCAGTCGAGGACTAGCGGGGGCCCCCTACGAGCAGTACGTC. Its protein product is CASSRGLAGAPYEQYV.

The rearrangement joins TRBV5-1 to TRBJ2-7, with D tentatively TRBD2 (6 bases). Trimming stripped 3 bases from V and 1 base from J, with 17 bases between. The CDR3 has 16 amino acids. Germline V gene lookup returns CDR1 SGHRS and CDR2 YFSETQ. CDR3 region: CASSSRAWGTSYEQYF. Written as DNA, the CDR3 is TGCGCCAGCAGCTCCCGGGCTTGGGGGACTTCCTACGAGCAGTACTTC.

This sequence joins TRBV12-3 or TRBV12-4 and TRBJ1-5; D may be TRBD1 (6 bases). The CDR3 spans 12 residues. With 7 bases removed from V and 6 bases from J, the gap between germline ends came to 10 bases. Written as DNA, the CDR3 is TGTGCCAGCAACATACAGGGTCAGCCCCAGCATTTT. Translating gives CASNIQGQPQHF.

The chain carries TRBV9 and TRBJ2-3; TRBD2 matches at 10 bases. Germline lookup yields CDR1 SGDLS and CDR2 YYNGEE. The CDR3 extends over 18 amino acids. With 0 bases clipped from V and 6 bases from J, the junction kept 13 bases outside the gene matches. The CDR3 nucleotides read TGTGCCAGCAGCGTAGAGGGACTTAGCGGGGGGCCCCCGGATACGCAGTATTTT. It is translated as CASSVEGLSGGPPDTQYF.

The rearrangement uses TRBV15 and TRBJ2-1; perhaps TRBD1 as D (5 bases). This CDR3 has 13 amino acids. V was clipped by 2 bases and J by 8 bases, with 10 bases between them. Germline CDR1 reads LNHNV; CDR2 reads YYDKDF (reference sequence). CDR3 coding DNA: TGTGCCACCAGCAGACTCCAGGGCTATGAGCAGTTCTTC. It specifies CATSRLQGYEQFF.

The chain combines TRBV7-8 with TRBJ1-5; 7 bases agree with TRBD1. There are 13 residues in the CDR3. Looked up from germline, CDR1 is SGHVS and CDR2 is FQNEAQ. Losses at the gene ends were 0 bases for V and 9 bases for J; bases not matched to a gene: 2. CDR3 sequence reads: CASSLASGGPQHF. The CDR3 DNA sequence: TGTGCCAGCAGCTTAGCGTCAGGGGGGCCCCAGCATTTT.